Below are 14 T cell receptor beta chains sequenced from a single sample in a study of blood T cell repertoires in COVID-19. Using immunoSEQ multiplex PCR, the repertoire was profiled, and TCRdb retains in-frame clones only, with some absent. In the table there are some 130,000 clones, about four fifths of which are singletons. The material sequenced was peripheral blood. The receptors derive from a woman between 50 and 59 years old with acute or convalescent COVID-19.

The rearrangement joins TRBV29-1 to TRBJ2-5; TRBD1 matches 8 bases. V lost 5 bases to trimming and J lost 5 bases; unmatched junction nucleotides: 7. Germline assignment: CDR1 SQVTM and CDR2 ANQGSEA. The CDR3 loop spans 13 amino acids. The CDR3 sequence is CSVQTGDMETQYF. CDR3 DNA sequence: TGCAGCGTTCAGACAGGGGATATGGAGACCCAGTACTTC.

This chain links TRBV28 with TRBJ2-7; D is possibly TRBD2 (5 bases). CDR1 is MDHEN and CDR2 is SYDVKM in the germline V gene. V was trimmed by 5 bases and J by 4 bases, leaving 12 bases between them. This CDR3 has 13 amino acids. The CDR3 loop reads CASSLLGDYEQYF. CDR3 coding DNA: TGTGCCAGCAGTCTCCTCGGGGATTACGAGCAGTACTTC.

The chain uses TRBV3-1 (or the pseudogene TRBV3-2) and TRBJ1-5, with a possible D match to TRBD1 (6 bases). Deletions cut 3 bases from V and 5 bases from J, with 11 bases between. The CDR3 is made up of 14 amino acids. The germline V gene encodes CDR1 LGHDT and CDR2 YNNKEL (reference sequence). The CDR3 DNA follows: TGTGCCAGCAGCCAGACAGGAGGTTATCAGCCCCAGCATTTT. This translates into CASSQTGGYQPQHF.

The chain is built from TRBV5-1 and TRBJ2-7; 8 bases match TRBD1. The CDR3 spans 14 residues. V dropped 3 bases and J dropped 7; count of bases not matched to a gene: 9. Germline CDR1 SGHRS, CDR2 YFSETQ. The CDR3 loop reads CASSSGQGSGEQYF. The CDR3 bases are TGCGCCAGCAGCTCAGGACAGGGATCAGGGGAGCAGTACTTC.

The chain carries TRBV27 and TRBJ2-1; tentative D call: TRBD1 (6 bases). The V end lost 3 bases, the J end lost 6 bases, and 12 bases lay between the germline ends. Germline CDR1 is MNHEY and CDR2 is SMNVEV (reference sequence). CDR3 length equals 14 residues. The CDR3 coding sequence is TGTGCCAGCAGTTTTTCCCAACAGGGCAATGAGCAGTTCTTC. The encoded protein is CASSFSQQGNEQFF.

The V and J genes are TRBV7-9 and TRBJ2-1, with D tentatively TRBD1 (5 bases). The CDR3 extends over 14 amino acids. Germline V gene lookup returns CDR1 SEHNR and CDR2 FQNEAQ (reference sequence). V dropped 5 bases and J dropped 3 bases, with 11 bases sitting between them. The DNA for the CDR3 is TGTGCCAGCAGCGTCGACAGTTTCTACAATGAGCAGTTCTTC. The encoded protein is CASSVDSFYNEQFF.

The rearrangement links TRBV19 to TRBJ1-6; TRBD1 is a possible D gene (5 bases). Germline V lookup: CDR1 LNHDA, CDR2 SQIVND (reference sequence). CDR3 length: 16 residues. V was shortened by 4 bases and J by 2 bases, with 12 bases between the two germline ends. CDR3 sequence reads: CASSTRGPPYNSPLHF. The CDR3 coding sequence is TGTGCCAGTAGTACTAGGGGTCCCCCCTATAATTCACCCCTCCACTTT.

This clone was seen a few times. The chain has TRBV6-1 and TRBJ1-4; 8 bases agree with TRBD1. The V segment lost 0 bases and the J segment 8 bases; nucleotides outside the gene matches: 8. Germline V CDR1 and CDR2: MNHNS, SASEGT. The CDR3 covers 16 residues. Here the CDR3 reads CASSEATGQGGEKLFF. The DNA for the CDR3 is TGTGCCAGCAGTGAAGCGACCGGACAGGGTGGCGAAAAACTGTTTTTT.

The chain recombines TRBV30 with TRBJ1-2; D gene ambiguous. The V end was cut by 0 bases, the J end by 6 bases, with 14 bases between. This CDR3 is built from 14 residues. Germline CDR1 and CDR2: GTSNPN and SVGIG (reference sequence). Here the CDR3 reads CAWSVSAGADGYTF. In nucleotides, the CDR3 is TGTGCCTGGAGTGTAAGTGCGGGTGCGGATGGCTACACCTTC.

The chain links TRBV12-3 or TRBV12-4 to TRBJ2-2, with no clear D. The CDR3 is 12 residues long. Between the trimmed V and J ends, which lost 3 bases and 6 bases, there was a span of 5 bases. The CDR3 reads CASSFYPGELFF. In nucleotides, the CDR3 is TGTGCCAGCAGTTTTTATCCCGGGGAGCTGTTTTTT.

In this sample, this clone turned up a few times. CDR3 residues: CASSQEPPGQMADTQYF. In nucleotides, the CDR3 is TGCGCCAGCAGCCAAGAACCCCCGGGACAGATGGCAGATACGCAGTATTTT. The chain employs TRBV4-1 and TRBJ2-3; 7 nucleotides align to TRBD1. The V gene's germline CDR1 is MGHRA and CDR2 YSYEKL. The CDR3 has 17 residues. V gave up 0 bases and J gave up 4 bases; unmatched junction bases: 10.

CDR3 residues: CASSGGGRGAQYF. The CDR3 region has the DNA TGTGCCAGTTCGGGAGGGGGCCGCGGGGCCCAGTACTTC. The rearrangement uses TRBV19 and TRBJ2-5; D possibly corresponds to TRBD2 (8 bases). The germline V gene has CDR1 LNHDA and CDR2 SQIVND (reference sequence). Trimming took 8 bases from V and 9 from J, leaving 19 bases between them. The length of the CDR3 is 13 residues.

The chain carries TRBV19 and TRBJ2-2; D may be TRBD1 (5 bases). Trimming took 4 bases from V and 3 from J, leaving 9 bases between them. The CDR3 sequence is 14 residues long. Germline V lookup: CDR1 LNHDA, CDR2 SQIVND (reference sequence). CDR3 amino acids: CASSSRADTGELFF. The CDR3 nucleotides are TGTGCCAGTAGTAGCAGGGCGGACACCGGGGAGCTGTTTTTT.

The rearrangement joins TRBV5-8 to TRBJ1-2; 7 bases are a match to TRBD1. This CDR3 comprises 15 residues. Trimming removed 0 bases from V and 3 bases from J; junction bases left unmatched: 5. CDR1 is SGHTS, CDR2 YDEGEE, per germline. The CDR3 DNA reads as TGTGCCAGCAGCTTGGAACAGGGGTACGACTATGGCTACACCTTC. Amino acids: CASSLEQGYDYGYTF.